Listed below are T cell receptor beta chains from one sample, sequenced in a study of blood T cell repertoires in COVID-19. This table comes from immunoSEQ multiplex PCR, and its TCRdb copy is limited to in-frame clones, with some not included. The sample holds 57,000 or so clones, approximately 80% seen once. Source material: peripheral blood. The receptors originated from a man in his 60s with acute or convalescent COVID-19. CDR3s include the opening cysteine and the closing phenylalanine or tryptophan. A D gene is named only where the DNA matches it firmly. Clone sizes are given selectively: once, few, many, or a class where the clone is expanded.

CDR3aa: CAWRLAGGPLIIGDEQFF; CDR3nt: TGTGCCTGGAGGTTAGCGGGAGGGCCTCTAATTATAGGCGATGAGCAGTTCTTC; d_gene: TRBD2; v_gene: TRBV30; j_gene: TRBJ2-1; abundance: NA; len: 18
CDR3aa: CASSFGGSAYNEQFF; CDR3nt: TGTGCCAGCAGCTTCGGGGGTTCGGCCTACAATGAGCAGTTCTTC; d_gene: NA; v_gene: TRBV6-5; j_gene: TRBJ2-1; abundance: NA; len: 15
CDR3aa: CASSLGVHSYEQYF; CDR3nt: TGTGCCAGCAGCCTAGGGGTCCACTCCTACGAGCAGTACTTC; d_gene: NA; v_gene: TRBV5-6; j_gene: TRBJ2-7; abundance: NA; len: 14
CDR3aa: CASSDTSGRAGDEQFF; CDR3nt: TGTGCCAGCAGCGACACTAGCGGGAGGGCCGGAGATGAGCAGTTCTTC; d_gene: TRBD2; v_gene: TRBV9; j_gene: TRBJ2-1; abundance: once; len: 16
CDR3aa: CASSLTQGSNYYGYTF; CDR3nt: TGTGCCAGCAGTCTCACCCAGGGATCGAATTACTATGGCTACACCTTC; d_gene: NA; v_gene: TRBV27; j_gene: TRBJ1-2; abundance: NA; len: 16
CDR3aa: CASSLQRSGNTQYF; CDR3nt: TGTGCCAGCAGCTTACAGCGGAGCGGGAATACGCAGTATTTT; d_gene: TRBD2; v_gene: TRBV7-2; j_gene: TRBJ2-3; abundance: NA; len: 14
CDR3aa: CASSTRGISTF; CDR3nt: TGTGCCAGCAGTACCAGGGGCATCTCTACCTTC; d_gene: NA; v_gene: TRBV6-5; j_gene: TRBJ1-2; abundance: NA; len: 11
CDR3aa: CASSAGVGDMSYEDTQYF; CDR3nt: TGTGCCAGCAGCGCTGGGGTTGGGGACATGAGTTATGAGGATACGCAGTATTTT; d_gene: NA; v_gene: TRBV9; j_gene: TRBJ2-3; abundance: NA; len: 18
CDR3aa: CASSFPLKGQDHYEQYF; CDR3nt: TGTGCCAGCAGCTTCCCCCTGAAAGGACAGGATCACTACGAGCAGTACTTC; d_gene: TRBD1; v_gene: TRBV7-3; j_gene: TRBJ2-7; abundance: NA; len: 17
CDR3aa: CASRKNQGGAGETQYF; CDR3nt: TGTGCCAGCAGAAAAAACCAGGGCGGGGCTGGGGAGACCCAGTACTTC; d_gene: NA; v_gene: TRBV27; j_gene: TRBJ2-5; abundance: NA; len: 16
CDR3aa: CASSSTGTGSYEQFF; CDR3nt: TGTGCCAGCAGCTCCACCGGGACAGGGAGTTATGAGCAGTTCTTC; d_gene: TRBD1; v_gene: TRBV11-3; j_gene: TRBJ2-1; abundance: NA; len: 15
CDR3aa: CASSRKLGTGVDGYTF; CDR3nt: TGTGCCAGCAGCCGGAAGTTAGGGACAGGGGTCGATGGCTACACCTTC; d_gene: TRBD1; v_gene: TRBV3-1/TRBV3-2; j_gene: TRBJ1-2; abundance: NA; len: 16
CDR3aa: CASSYSTKNIQYF; CDR3nt: TGTGCCAGCAGTTACTCCACCAAAAACATTCAGTACTTC; d_gene: NA; v_gene: TRBV6-6; j_gene: TRBJ2-4; abundance: NA; len: 13
CDR3aa: CASSPTDYEQYF; CDR3nt: TGTGCCAGCTCCCCTACCGACTACGAGCAGTACTTC; d_gene: NA; v_gene: TRBV18; j_gene: TRBJ2-7; abundance: NA; len: 12
CDR3aa: CASSLVGGKYEQYF; CDR3nt: TGTGCCAGCAGCTTAGTAGGGGGCAAGTACGAGCAGTACTTC; d_gene: TRBD1; v_gene: TRBV7-9; j_gene: TRBJ2-7; abundance: NA; len: 14
CDR3aa: CASSQVGGGTEAFF; CDR3nt: TGTGCCAGCAGCCAAGTTGGGGGGGGCACTGAAGCTTTCTTT; d_gene: NA; v_gene: TRBV3-1/TRBV3-2; j_gene: TRBJ1-1; abundance: NA; len: 14
CDR3aa: CASSFQGAETQYF; CDR3nt: TGTGCCAGCAGCTTTCAGGGCGCGGAGACCCAGTACTTC; d_gene: NA; v_gene: TRBV7-8; j_gene: TRBJ2-5; abundance: once; len: 13
CDR3aa: CASSLRSSGANVLTF; CDR3nt: TGTGCCAGCAGCTTAAGGAGCTCTGGGGCCAACGTCCTGACTTTC; d_gene: NA; v_gene: TRBV7-2; j_gene: TRBJ2-6; abundance: NA; len: 15
CDR3aa: CASSRPRDQPQHF; CDR3nt: TGTGCCAGCAGTCGTCCCCGGGATCAGCCCCAGCATTTT; d_gene: NA; v_gene: TRBV6-2/TRBV6-3; j_gene: TRBJ1-5; abundance: NA; len: 13
CDR3aa: CASSTGTGRSPTQYF; CDR3nt: TGTGCCAGTAGTACCGGGACAGGGCGGTCCCCGACCCAGTACTTC; d_gene: TRBD1; v_gene: TRBV19; j_gene: TRBJ2-5; abundance: NA; len: 15
CDR3aa: CASRPEGTGGSPLHF; CDR3nt: TGTGCCAGCAGACCGGAGGGGACAGGAGGATCACCCCTCCACTTT; d_gene: TRBD1; v_gene: TRBV14; j_gene: TRBJ1-6; abundance: NA; len: 15
CDR3aa: CASSKDRGNEKLFF; CDR3nt: TGCGCCAGCAGCAAGGACAGGGGTAATGAAAAACTGTTTTTT; d_gene: TRBD1; v_gene: TRBV5-1; j_gene: TRBJ1-4; abundance: NA; len: 14
CDR3aa: CASSLGLAGAYEQFF; CDR3nt: TGTGCCAGCAGCCTCGGACTAGCGGGAGCCTATGAGCAGTTCTTC; d_gene: TRBD2; v_gene: TRBV5-5; j_gene: TRBJ2-1; abundance: NA; len: 15
CDR3aa: CASRPRSGGGYTF; CDR3nt: TGTGCCAGCAGACCTCGGTCTGGAGGGGGCTACACCTTC; d_gene: NA; v_gene: TRBV2; j_gene: TRBJ1-2; abundance: NA; len: 13
CDR3aa: CSVGSGIGEAFF; CDR3nt: TGCAGCGTGGGGTCAGGGATCGGTGAAGCTTTCTTT; d_gene: NA; v_gene: TRBV29-1; j_gene: TRBJ1-1; abundance: NA; len: 12
CDR3aa: CASRDSGREGYTF; CDR3nt: TGTGCCAGCAGAGACAGCGGCCGGGAGGGCTACACCTTC; d_gene: NA; v_gene: TRBV6-5; j_gene: TRBJ1-2; abundance: NA; len: 13
CDR3aa: CASFAGGGYTF; CDR3nt: TGTGCCTCCTTTGCCGGGGGAGGCTACACCTTC; d_gene: NA; v_gene: TRBV30; j_gene: TRBJ1-2; abundance: NA; len: 11
CDR3aa: CASSRTETPYEQYF; CDR3nt: TGTGCCAGCAGCCGGACAGAAACTCCCTACGAGCAGTACTTC; d_gene: NA; v_gene: TRBV7-3; j_gene: TRBJ2-7; abundance: NA; len: 14
CDR3aa: CASSYGRNNEQFF; CDR3nt: TGTGCCAGCAGTTACGGGAGGAACAATGAGCAGTTCTTC; d_gene: NA; v_gene: TRBV6-6; j_gene: TRBJ2-1; abundance: NA; len: 13
CDR3aa: CSAWDRGKDTQYF; CDR3nt: TGCAGCGCTTGGGACAGGGGCAAAGATACGCAGTATTTT; d_gene: TRBD1; v_gene: TRBV29-1; j_gene: TRBJ2-3; abundance: NA; len: 13
CDR3aa: CASSERSGRGSEAFF; CDR3nt: TGTGCCAGCAGTGAAAGGAGTGGCAGGGGGAGTGAAGCTTTCTTT; d_gene: TRBD1; v_gene: TRBV2; j_gene: TRBJ1-1; abundance: NA; len: 15
CDR3aa: CASTPGGRGQPQHF; CDR3nt: TGTGCCAGTACCCCGGGAGGGCGGGGACAGCCCCAGCATTTT; d_gene: NA; v_gene: TRBV19; j_gene: TRBJ1-5; abundance: NA; len: 14
CDR3aa: CASSQEGTSYNSPLHF; CDR3nt: TGTGCCAGCAGCCAAGAGGGGACTTCCTATAATTCACCCCTCCACTTT; d_gene: NA; v_gene: TRBV3-1/TRBV3-2; j_gene: TRBJ1-6; abundance: NA; len: 16
CDR3aa: CASTDRETSYEQYF; CDR3nt: TGCGCCAGCACCGACAGGGAGACCTCCTACGAGCAGTACTTC; d_gene: TRBD1; v_gene: TRBV10-2; j_gene: TRBJ2-7; abundance: NA; len: 14
CDR3aa: CASSQDPASGTGYF; CDR3nt: TGTGCCAGCAGCCAAGATCCGGCTAGCGGTACTGGGTACTTC; d_gene: TRBD2; v_gene: TRBV4-2; j_gene: TRBJ2-7; abundance: NA; len: 14
CDR3aa: CASSLGLAGRTDTQYF; CDR3nt: TGCGCCAGCAGCTTGGGGCTAGCGGGACGCACAGATACGCAGTATTTT; d_gene: TRBD2; v_gene: TRBV5-1; j_gene: TRBJ2-3; abundance: NA; len: 16
CDR3aa: CASSPNTNPGGEQYF; CDR3nt: TGTGCCAGCAGTCCGAACACGAACCCCGGAGGCGAGCAGTACTTC; d_gene: NA; v_gene: TRBV6-2/TRBV6-3; j_gene: TRBJ2-7; abundance: NA; len: 15
CDR3aa: CARPTPSGKETQYF; CDR3nt: TGTGCCAGACCTACCCCTAGCGGGAAAGAGACCCAGTACTTC; d_gene: TRBD2; v_gene: TRBV7-3; j_gene: TRBJ2-5; abundance: NA; len: 14
CDR3aa: CASSLTGDGANVLTF; CDR3nt: TGTGCCAGCAGTTTAACAGGGGATGGGGCCAACGTCCTGACTTTC; d_gene: TRBD1; v_gene: TRBV6-5; j_gene: TRBJ2-6; abundance: NA; len: 15
CDR3aa: CASSSPVVEQFF; CDR3nt: TGTGCCAGCAGCTCCCCGGTTGTTGAGCAGTTCTTC; d_gene: NA; v_gene: TRBV13; j_gene: TRBJ2-1; abundance: NA; len: 12
CDR3aa: CASSLALAGGYQETQYF; CDR3nt: TGTGCCAGCAGCTTAGCACTAGCGGGGGGGTACCAAGAGACCCAGTACTTC; d_gene: TRBD2; v_gene: TRBV7-2; j_gene: TRBJ2-5; abundance: few; len: 17
CDR3aa: CASSQVQQANELFF; CDR3nt: TGTGCCAGCAGCCAAGTACAACAGGCTAACGAACTGTTTTTT; d_gene: NA; v_gene: TRBV3-1/TRBV3-2; j_gene: TRBJ1-4; abundance: few; len: 14
CDR3aa: CASSLLAGGREQYF; CDR3nt: TGCGCCAGCAGCCTACTAGCGGGGGGGAGGGAGCAGTACTTC; d_gene: TRBD2; v_gene: TRBV4-3; j_gene: TRBJ2-7; abundance: NA; len: 14
CDR3aa: CASSVVMNTEAFF; CDR3nt: TGTGCCAGCAGCGTAGTAATGAACACTGAAGCTTTCTTT; d_gene: NA; v_gene: TRBV9; j_gene: TRBJ1-1; abundance: few; len: 13
CDR3aa: CASSVGVDSLNTEAFF; CDR3nt: TGTGCCAGCAGCGTAGGGGTCGACAGCTTGAACACTGAAGCTTTCTTT; d_gene: NA; v_gene: TRBV9; j_gene: TRBJ1-1; abundance: NA; len: 16
CDR3aa: CASSLLDRTYYNSPLHF; CDR3nt: TGTGCCAGCTCCCTTTTGGACAGGACTTACTATAATTCACCCCTCCACTTT; d_gene: TRBD1; v_gene: TRBV18; j_gene: TRBJ1-6; abundance: NA; len: 17
CDR3aa: CASSFLAGGPNEQFF; CDR3nt: TGTGCCAGCAGTTTCCTAGCGGGAGGGCCGAATGAGCAGTTCTTC; d_gene: TRBD2; v_gene: TRBV6-5; j_gene: TRBJ2-1; abundance: NA; len: 15
CDR3aa: CASSLGSGGNTGELFF; CDR3nt: TGTGCCAGCAGCTTAGGGAGCGGGGGGAACACCGGGGAGCTGTTTTTT; d_gene: TRBD2; v_gene: TRBV7-3; j_gene: TRBJ2-2; abundance: NA; len: 16
CDR3aa: CSVEGQGSGNTEAFF; CDR3nt: TGCAGCGTTGAAGGACAGGGGAGCGGGAACACTGAAGCTTTCTTT; d_gene: TRBD1; v_gene: TRBV29-1; j_gene: TRBJ1-1; abundance: NA; len: 15
CDR3aa: CASSPLAGGTYNEQFF; CDR3nt: TGTGCCAGCTCACCTCTAGCGGGAGGTACCTACAATGAGCAGTTCTTC; d_gene: TRBD2; v_gene: TRBV18; j_gene: TRBJ2-1; abundance: NA; len: 16
CDR3aa: CASSPIPYYEQFF; CDR3nt: TGCGCCAGCAGCCCAATCCCCTATTATGAGCAGTTCTTC; d_gene: NA; v_gene: TRBV5-1; j_gene: TRBJ2-1; abundance: NA; len: 13